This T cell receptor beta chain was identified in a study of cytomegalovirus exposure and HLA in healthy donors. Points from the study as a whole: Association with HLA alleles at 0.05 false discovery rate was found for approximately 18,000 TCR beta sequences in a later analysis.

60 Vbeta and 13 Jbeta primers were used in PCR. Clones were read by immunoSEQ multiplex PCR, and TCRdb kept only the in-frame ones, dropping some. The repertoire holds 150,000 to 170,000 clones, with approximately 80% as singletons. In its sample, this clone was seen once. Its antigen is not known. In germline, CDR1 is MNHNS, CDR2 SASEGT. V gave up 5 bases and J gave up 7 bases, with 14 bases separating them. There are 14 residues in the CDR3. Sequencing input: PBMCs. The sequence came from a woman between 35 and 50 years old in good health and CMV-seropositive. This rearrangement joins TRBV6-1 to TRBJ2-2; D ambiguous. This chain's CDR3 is CASSRVVRGGELFF. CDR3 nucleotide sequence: TGTGCCAGCAGTCGAGTCGTACGTGGCGGGGAGCTGTTTTTT.